This T cell receptor beta chain was profiled in a study of blood T cell repertoires in COVID-19. Study background: Acute and convalescent COVID-19 specimens originated in the United States, Italy and Spain. The cDNA or gDNA used as material had been derived from T cells, B-cell-depleted T cells, or PBMCs.

The method was immunoSEQ multiplex PCR; TCRdb's version includes in-frame clones alone and lacks a portion of them. The sample includes over 35,000 clones, approximately 88% of them seen just once. V lost 5 bases, J lost 7 bases, and 6 bases lay in between. Germline V lookup: CDR1 SGHAT, CDR2 FQNNGV. The CDR3 is made up of 11 amino acids. This clone appeared once. The gene calls are TRBV11-2 and TRBJ1-5; D remains ambiguous. The sequence derives from a man aged 45 to 65 with acute or convalescent COVID-19. What was sequenced was peripheral blood. This chain's CDR3 is CASSQKQPQHF. DNA for the CDR3: TGTGCCAGCAGCCAGAAACAGCCCCAGCATTTT. The full variable domain, completed using reference TRBV11-2 and TRBJ1-5, is EAGVAQSPRYKIIEKRQSVAFWCNPISGHATLYWYQQILGQGPKLLIQFQNNGVVDDSQLPKDRFSAERLKGVDSTLKIQPAKLEDSAVYLCASSQKQPQHFGDGTRLSIL.